The T cell receptor (beta chain) described here comes from a study of cytomegalovirus exposure and HLA in healthy donors. The PCR employed 60 Vbeta primers together with 13 Jbeta primers. Method: immunoSEQ multiplex PCR; TCRdb's copy keeps in-frame clones and lacks some. Among 100,000 to 120,000 clones listed, around 80% were seen once. Donors were ostensibly healthy at sampling, although undocumented immune exposures were probable. Notes on this clone: Its antigen remains unknown.

General study findings and limits: One variant, a missense change in DCLRE1C, was linked in a later analysis to TCR beta V- and J-gene trimming. A prior analysis recorded that most TCR beta V segments were productive about 90% or about 30% of the time.

There are 15 residues in the CDR3. Trimming shortened V by 4 bases and J by 5 bases, and 17 bases separated the two germline ends. Per germline, CDR1 SGHVS and CDR2 FNYEAQ. The TCR sequence derives from a man between 25 and 39 years old in good health and CMV-seronegative. Sample: PBMCs. This chain connects TRBV7-6 to TRBJ1-1, with a possible D match to TRBD1 (6 bases). The CDR3 spells CASSSRGRGLTEAFF. The CDR3 DNA reads TGTGCCAGCAGCTCCAGGGGACGCGGGTTGACTGAAGCTTTCTTT. The whole variable domain, filled in from reference TRBV7-6 and TRBJ1-1, reads GAGVSQSPRYKVTKRGQDVALRCDPISGHVSLYWYRQALGQGPEFLTYFNYEAQQDKSGLPNDRFSAERPEGSISTLTIQRTEQRDSAMYRCASSSRGRGLTEAFFGQGTRLTVV.